The 14 T cell receptor beta chains in this list originate from one sample, sequenced in a study of beta chain features in type 1 diabetes (dated by TCRdb to 2017 to 2018). The receptor library was made with the immunoSEQ multiplex PCR assay. All of the isolated RNA was reverse transcribed with the High Capacity cDNA Reverse Transcription Kit, so expressed TCRB transcripts were sequenced. The table was pulled from immuneACCESS by TCRdb, which kept in-frame rearrangements only. Such tables lose some clones; where checked, under half of the loss comes from unresolved V genes, and the rest has no known cause. The table for this sample lists about 930,000 clones; roughly 16% of them were counted only once. The ten biggest clones cover 0.02% to 0.03% of the sample. The sequencing input was naive CD4+ T cells from blood. In the paper's terms, the cell subset or site label means: true naive CD4+ T cells. All receptors come from a young woman in good health.

V is TRBV5-1 and J is TRBJ2-1, with TRBD2 identical over 9 bases. Germline trimming cut 0 bases from V and 3 bases from J; bases unmatched to any gene: 16. CDR3 size: 20 residues. Per germline, CDR1 SGHRS and CDR2 YFSETQ. CDR3 residues: CASSLALGGRALDIYNEQFF. CDR3 DNA sequence: TGCGCCAGCAGCTTGGCTCTAGGCGGGAGGGCCTTAGACATCTACAATGAGCAGTTCTTC.

The J gene is TRBJ1-3, the V gene TRBV6-6; 8 nucleotides line up with TRBD1. CDR3 length equals 16 residues. V lost 8 bases to trimming and J lost 0 bases; unmatched junction nucleotides: 9. CDR1 is MNHNY and CDR2 is SVGAGI in the germline V gene (reference sequence). Written as DNA, the CDR3 is TGTGCCAGCCAGAGGGGACAGGAGTTCTCTGGAAACACCATATATTTT. Translating it yields CASQRGQEFSGNTIYF.

The rearrangement joins TRBV4-2 to TRBJ2-1; TRBD1 aligns across 7 bases. The V gene end was trimmed by 4 bases and the J gene end by 0 bases; junction bases not matched to a gene: 18. Germline CDR1 and CDR2: LGHNA and YNFKEQ. The CDR3 is 20 amino acids. DNA for the CDR3: TGTGCCAGCAGCCCCCGGGCCCCCCACGGGACAGCGAGCTCCTACAATGAGCAGTTCTTC. Amino acids: CASSPRAPHGTASSYNEQFF.

A few counts support this clone. The gene calls are TRBV6-5 and TRBJ2-1, with 8 bases that match TRBD2. The CDR3 has 15 residues. Unmatched junction bases numbered 11, after V lost 5 bases and J lost 8 bases. Germline V gives CDR1 MNHEY, CDR2 SVGAGI. The CDR3 DNA reads as TGTGCCAGCAGTCAGTTGCGGACTAGCTGGTATGAGCAGTTCTTC. Its protein product is CASSQLRTSWYEQFF.

The rearrangement joins TRBV27 to TRBJ1-4; 7 nucleotides match TRBD1. With 8 bases clipped from V and 8 bases from J, the junction kept 11 bases outside the gene matches. Germline loops: CDR1 MNHEY, CDR2 SMNVEV (reference sequence). The CDR3 runs to 14 residues. In nucleotides, the CDR3 is TGTGCCAGCGCCCAACAGGGGATCAGGGAAAAACTGTTTTTT. Translation gives CASAQQGIREKLFF. Supplemented by reference TRBV27 and TRBJ1-4, the full variable domain reads EAQVTQNPRYLITVTGKKLTVTCSQNMNHEYMSWYRQDPGLGLRQIYYSMNVEVTDKGDVPEGYKVSRKEKRNFPLILESPSPNQTSLYFCASAQQGIREKLFFGSGTQLSVL.

This clone was counted only a few times. The chain has TRBV5-4 and TRBJ2-1; no firm D call. Trimming removed 2 bases at V and 6 bases at J, with 18 bases between. Germline loops: CDR1 SGHNT, CDR2 YYREEE (reference sequence). The CDR3 extends over 16 amino acids. The CDR3 nucleotides are TGTGCCAGCAGCTTCGGAGCCGTAGTTTCTGGCAATGAGCAGTTCTTC. Protein sequence: CASSFGAVVSGNEQFF.

The gene calls are TRBV18 and TRBJ1-1, with D maybe TRBD1 (5 bases). V was shortened by 4 bases and J by 1 base, with 13 bases between the two germline ends. CDR1 is KGHSH and CDR2 is LQKENI in the germline V gene. The CDR3 runs to 15 residues. The CDR3 region has the DNA TGTGCCAGCTCACATCCAGGAGGGGCGAACACTGAAGCTTTCTTT. As protein: CASSHPGGANTEAFF.

Only a few counts were recorded for this clone. The rearrangement joins TRBV7-9 to TRBJ2-2, with D uncertain. Germline V gives CDR1 SEHNR, CDR2 FQNEAQ (reference sequence). The germline V and J ends were trimmed by 5 bases and 1 base, with 11 bases remaining between them. The CDR3 is 15 residues long. The DNA of the CDR3 is TGTGCCAGCAGCCTCCGGGCCCAGAACACCGGGGAGCTGTTTTTT. Protein sequence: CASSLRAQNTGELFF.

This clone was picked up a small number of times. Other nucleotide sequences in the sample specify the same CDR3. The chain is built from TRBV7-2 and TRBJ1-5; unclear D gene. The CDR3 consists of 13 residues. V was trimmed by 1 base and J by 4 bases, leaving 5 bases between them. Germline V lookup: CDR1 SGHTA, CDR2 FQGNSA. Here the CDR3 reads CASSLDGNQPQHF. CDR3 DNA sequence: TGTGCCAGCAGCTTAGACGGAAATCAGCCCCAGCATTTT.

The chain's CDR3 is CASSQSTVNTEAFF. DNA of the CDR3: TGTGCCAGCAGCCAATCCACAGTGAACACTGAAGCTTTCTTT. V gene TRBV5-4 combines with J gene TRBJ1-1; no reliable D call. The V and J ends lost 4 bases and 0 bases respectively, with 10 bases between them. CDR1 and CDR2 (germline): SGHNT, YYREEE (reference sequence). The CDR3 covers 14 residues.

The V and J genes are TRBV10-3 and TRBJ1-1; D is possibly TRBD1 (5 bases). Looked up from germline, CDR1 is ENHRY and CDR2 is SYGVKD. The CDR3 sequence is 13 residues long. Between the trimmed V and J ends, which lost 4 bases and 3 bases, there was a span of 9 bases. The CDR3 sequence is CAISAWDYTEAFF. CDR3 nucleotide sequence: TGTGCCATCAGTGCGTGGGACTACACTGAAGCTTTCTTT.

This clone has more than one count but fewer than ten. This chain joins TRBV19 and TRBJ1-2; 7 nucleotides line up with TRBD1. V lost 3 bases and J lost 2; bases outside the gene matches: 21. This CDR3 region has 20 residues. CDR1 and CDR2 from the germline V gene are LNHDA and SQIVND (reference sequence). Here the CDR3 reads CASSIRPRPARWTGNYGYTF. The CDR3 DNA is TGTGCCAGTAGTATTCGCCCACGGCCCGCTCGATGGACAGGCAACTATGGCTACACCTTC.

Worth noting for this clone: It is likely a read error: a sequence one base away is far more abundant. Distinct nucleotide sequences in the sample also encode this CDR3. V and J are TRBV7-8 and TRBJ2-5; unclear D gene. Germline assignment: CDR1 SGHVS and CDR2 FQNEAQ. The CDR3 consists of 11 residues. V gave up 4 bases and J gave up 2 bases, with 2 bases separating them. The CDR3 nucleotides are TGTGCCAGCAGCTCACAAGAGACCCAGTACTTC. Protein sequence: CASSSQETQYF.

This clone has only a few counts. The rearrangement uses TRBV7-2 and TRBJ2-5; no reliable D call. The CDR3 consists of 13 residues. Trimming stripped 5 bases from V and 5 bases from J, with 12 bases between. Germline values: CDR1 SGHTA, CDR2 FQGNSA. CDR3 sequence reads: CASSPIYGETQYF. The CDR3 nucleotides are TGTGCCAGCAGCCCAATTTACGGCGAGACCCAGTACTTC.